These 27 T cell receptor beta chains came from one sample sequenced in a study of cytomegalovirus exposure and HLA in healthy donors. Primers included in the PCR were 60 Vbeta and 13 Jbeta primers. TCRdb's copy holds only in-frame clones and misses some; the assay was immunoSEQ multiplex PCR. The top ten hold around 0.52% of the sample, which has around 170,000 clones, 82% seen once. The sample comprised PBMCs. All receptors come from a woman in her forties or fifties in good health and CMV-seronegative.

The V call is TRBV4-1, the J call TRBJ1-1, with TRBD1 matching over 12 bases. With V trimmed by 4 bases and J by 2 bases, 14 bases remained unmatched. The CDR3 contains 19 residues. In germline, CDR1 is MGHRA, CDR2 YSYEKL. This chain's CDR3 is CASSPLLGTGGPANTEAFF. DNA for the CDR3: TGCGCCAGCAGCCCCCTCCTGGGGACAGGGGGCCCTGCTAACACTGAAGCTTTCTTT.

CDR3 nucleotides: TGTGCCAGTAGTACCAGGGGGGCAAATGAAAAACTGTTTTTT. Amino acid sequence: CASSTRGANEKLFF. The genes are TRBV19 and TRBJ1-4; the match to TRBD1 covers 7 bases. The CDR3 sequence is 14 residues long. Trimming took 4 bases from V and 5 from J; bases not matched to a gene: 4. Germline assignment: CDR1 LNHDA and CDR2 SQIVND (reference sequence).

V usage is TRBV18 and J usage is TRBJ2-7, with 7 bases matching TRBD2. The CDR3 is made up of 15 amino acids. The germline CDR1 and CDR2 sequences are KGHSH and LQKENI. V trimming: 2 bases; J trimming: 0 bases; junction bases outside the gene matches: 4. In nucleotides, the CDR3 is TGTGCCAGCTCACCAGGGACTACCGACTCCTACGAGCAGTACTTC. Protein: CASSPGTTDSYEQYF.

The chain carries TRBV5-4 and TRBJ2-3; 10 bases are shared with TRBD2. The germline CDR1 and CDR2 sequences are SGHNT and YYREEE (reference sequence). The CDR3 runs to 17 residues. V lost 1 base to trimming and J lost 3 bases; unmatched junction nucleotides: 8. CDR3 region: CASSLTAGGRGTDTQYF. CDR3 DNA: TGTGCCAGCAGCTTGACAGCGGGGGGGCGTGGTACAGATACGCAGTATTTT.

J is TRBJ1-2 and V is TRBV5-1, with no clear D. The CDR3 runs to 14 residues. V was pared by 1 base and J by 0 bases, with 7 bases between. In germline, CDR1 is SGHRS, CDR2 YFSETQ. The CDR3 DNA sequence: TGCGCCAGCAGCTTGTCTCCTTCTAACTATGGCTACACCTTC. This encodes CASSLSPSNYGYTF.

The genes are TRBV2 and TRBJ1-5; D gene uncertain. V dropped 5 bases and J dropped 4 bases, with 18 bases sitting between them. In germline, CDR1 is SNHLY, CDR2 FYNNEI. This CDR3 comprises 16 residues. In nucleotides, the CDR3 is TGTGCCAGCAGTTGGTTTCAAGCCTCCCAAAATCAGCCCCAGCATTTT. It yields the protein CASSWFQASQNQPQHF. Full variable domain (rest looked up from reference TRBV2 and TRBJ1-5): EPEVTQTPSHQVTQMGQEVILRCVPISNHLYFYWYRQILGQKVEFLVSFYNNEISEKSEIFDDQFSVERPDGSNFTLKIRSTKLEDSAMYFCASSWFQASQNQPQHFGDGTRLSIL.

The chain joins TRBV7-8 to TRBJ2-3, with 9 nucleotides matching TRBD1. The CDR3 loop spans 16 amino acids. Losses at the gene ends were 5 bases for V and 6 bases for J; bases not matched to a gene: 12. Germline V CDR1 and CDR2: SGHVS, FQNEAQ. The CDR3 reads CASSHPGTGTWDTQYF. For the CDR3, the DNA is TGTGCCAGCAGCCACCCCGGGACAGGGACATGGGATACGCAGTATTTT.

Written as DNA, the CDR3 is TGTGCCAGCAGCCTAGGACTAGCGGGGGGGCATGAGACCCAGTACTTC. Protein: CASSLGLAGGHETQYF. The V call is TRBV7-9, the J call TRBJ2-5, with 15 bases that match TRBD2. V lost 5 bases and J lost 5; bases outside the gene matches: 6. The CDR3 is 16 amino acids. CDR1 and CDR2 from the germline V gene are SEHNR and FQNEAQ (reference sequence).

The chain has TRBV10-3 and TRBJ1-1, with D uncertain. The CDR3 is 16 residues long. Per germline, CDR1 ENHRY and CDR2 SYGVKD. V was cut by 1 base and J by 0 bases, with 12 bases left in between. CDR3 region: CAISEFSSLVNTEAFF. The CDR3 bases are TGTGCCATCAGTGAGTTTAGCAGTCTGGTGAACACTGAAGCTTTCTTT.

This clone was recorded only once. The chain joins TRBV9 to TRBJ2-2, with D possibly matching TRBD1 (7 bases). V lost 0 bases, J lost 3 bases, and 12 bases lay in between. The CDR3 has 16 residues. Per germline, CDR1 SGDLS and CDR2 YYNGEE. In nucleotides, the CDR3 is TGTGCCAGCAGCGTAGATGGAGGGGGCCACACCGGGGAGCTGTTTTTT. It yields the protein CASSVDGGGHTGELFF. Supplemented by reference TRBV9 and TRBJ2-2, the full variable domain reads DSGVTQTPKHLITATGQRVTLRCSPRSGDLSVYWYQQSLDQGLQFLIQYYNGEERAKGNILERFSAQQFPDLHSELNLSSLELGDSALYFCASSVDGGGHTGELFFGEGSRLTVL.

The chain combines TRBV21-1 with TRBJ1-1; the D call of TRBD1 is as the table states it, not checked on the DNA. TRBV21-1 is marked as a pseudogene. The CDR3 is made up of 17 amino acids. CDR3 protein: CASSNGRTGRGYTEAFF. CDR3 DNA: TGTGCCAGCAGCAATGGGAGGACAGGGAGGGGATACACTGAAGCTTTCTTT.

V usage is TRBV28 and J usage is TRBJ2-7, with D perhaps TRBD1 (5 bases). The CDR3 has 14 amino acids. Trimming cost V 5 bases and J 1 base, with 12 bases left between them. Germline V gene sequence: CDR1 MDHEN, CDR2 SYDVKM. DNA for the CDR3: TGTGCCAGCAGTGGGGCGCAGGGTTCCTACGAGCAGTACTTC. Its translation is CASSGAQGSYEQYF.

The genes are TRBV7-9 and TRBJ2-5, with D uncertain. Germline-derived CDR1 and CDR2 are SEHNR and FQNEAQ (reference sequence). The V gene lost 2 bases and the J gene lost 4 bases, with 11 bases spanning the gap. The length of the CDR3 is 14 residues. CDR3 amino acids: CASSLFRYGETQYF. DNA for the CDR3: TGTGCCAGCAGCTTATTCCGGTACGGAGAGACCCAGTACTTC.

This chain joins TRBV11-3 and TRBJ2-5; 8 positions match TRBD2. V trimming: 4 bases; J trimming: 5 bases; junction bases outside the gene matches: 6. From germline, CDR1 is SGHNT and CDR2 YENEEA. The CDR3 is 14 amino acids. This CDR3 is CASSSRAGEETQYF. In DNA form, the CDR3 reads TGTGCCAGCAGCTCCCGAGCGGGAGAGGAGACCCAGTACTTC.

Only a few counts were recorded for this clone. The CDR3 protein is CATTVDNNQPQHF. DNA for the CDR3: TGTGCCACCACTGTGGACAACAATCAGCCCCAGCATTTT. The chain is built from TRBV5-4 and TRBJ1-5; a possible D gene is TRBD1 (5 bases). Trimming cost V 9 bases and J 3 bases, with 13 bases left between them. Germline CDR1 and CDR2: SGHNT and YYREEE (reference sequence). The CDR3 extends over 13 amino acids.

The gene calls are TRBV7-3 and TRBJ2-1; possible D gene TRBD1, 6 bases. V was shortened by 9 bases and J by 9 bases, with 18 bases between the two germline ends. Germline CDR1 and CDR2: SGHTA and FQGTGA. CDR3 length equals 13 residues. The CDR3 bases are TGTGCCAGGGGGCAGGGGATAGGGGGTGAGCAGTTCTTC. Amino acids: CARGQGIGGEQFF.

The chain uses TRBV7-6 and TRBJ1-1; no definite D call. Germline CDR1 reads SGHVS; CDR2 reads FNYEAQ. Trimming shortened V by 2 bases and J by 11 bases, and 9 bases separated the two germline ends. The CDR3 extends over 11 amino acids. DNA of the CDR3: TGTGCCAGCAGCTTAAACGCCGAGGCTTTCTTT. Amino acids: CASSLNAEAFF. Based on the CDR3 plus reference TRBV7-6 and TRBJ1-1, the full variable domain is GAGVSQSPRYKVTKRGQDVALRCDPISGHVSLYWYRQALGQGPEFLTYFNYEAQQDKSGLPNDRFSAERPEGSISTLTIQRTEQRDSAMYRCASSLNAEAFFGQGTRLTVV.

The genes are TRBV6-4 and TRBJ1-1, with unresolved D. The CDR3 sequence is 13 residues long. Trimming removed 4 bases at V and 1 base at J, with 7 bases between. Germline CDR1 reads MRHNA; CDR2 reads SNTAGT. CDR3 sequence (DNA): TGTGCCAGCAGTGTAAACAAGAACACTGAAGCTTTCTTT. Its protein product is CASSVNKNTEAFF.

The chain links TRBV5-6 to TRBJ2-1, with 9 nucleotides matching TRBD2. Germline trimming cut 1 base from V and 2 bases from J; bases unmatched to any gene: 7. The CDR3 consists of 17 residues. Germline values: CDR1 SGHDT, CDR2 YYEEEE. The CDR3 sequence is CASSLWRGGLTYNEQFF. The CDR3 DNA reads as TGTGCCAGCAGCTTGTGGCGGGGGGGCTTAACCTACAATGAGCAGTTCTTC.

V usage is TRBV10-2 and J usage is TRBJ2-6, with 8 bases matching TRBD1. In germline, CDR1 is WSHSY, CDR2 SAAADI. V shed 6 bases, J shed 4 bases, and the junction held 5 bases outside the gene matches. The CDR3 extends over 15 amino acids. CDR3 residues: CASRGQVAGANVLTF. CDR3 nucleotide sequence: TGCGCCAGCAGGGGACAGGTGGCCGGGGCCAACGTCCTGACTTTC.

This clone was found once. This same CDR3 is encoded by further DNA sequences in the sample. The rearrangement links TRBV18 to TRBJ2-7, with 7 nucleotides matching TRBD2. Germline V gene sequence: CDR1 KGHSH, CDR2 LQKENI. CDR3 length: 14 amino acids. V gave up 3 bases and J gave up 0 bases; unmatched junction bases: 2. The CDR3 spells CASSPASGSYEQYF. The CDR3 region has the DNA TGTGCCAGCTCACCGGCTAGCGGCTCCTACGAGCAGTACTTC. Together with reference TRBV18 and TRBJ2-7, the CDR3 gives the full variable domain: NAGVMQNPRHLVRRRGQEARLRCSPMKGHSHVYWYRQLPEEGLKFMVYLQKENIIDESGMPKERFSAEFPKEGPSILRIQQVVRGDSAAYFCASSPASGSYEQYFGPGTRLTVT.

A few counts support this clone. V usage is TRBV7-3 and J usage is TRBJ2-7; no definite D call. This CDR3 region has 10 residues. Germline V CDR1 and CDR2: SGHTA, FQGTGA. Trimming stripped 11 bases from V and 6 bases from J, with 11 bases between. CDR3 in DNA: TGTGCCGGCCCCCCGTCCGAGCAGTACTTC. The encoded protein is CAGPPSEQYF.

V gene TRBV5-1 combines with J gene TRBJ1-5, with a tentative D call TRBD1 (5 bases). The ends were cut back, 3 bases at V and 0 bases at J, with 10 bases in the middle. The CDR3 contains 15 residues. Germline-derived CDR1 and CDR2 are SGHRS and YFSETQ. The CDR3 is CASSSGDGSNQPQHF. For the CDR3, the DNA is TGCGCCAGCAGCTCGGGGGACGGTAGCAATCAGCCCCAGCATTTT.

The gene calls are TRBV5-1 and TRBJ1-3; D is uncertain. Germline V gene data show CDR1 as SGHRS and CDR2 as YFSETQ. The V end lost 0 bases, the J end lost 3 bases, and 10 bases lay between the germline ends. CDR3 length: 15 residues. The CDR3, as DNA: TGCGCCAGCAGCTTGGCCGGGTACCGTGGAAACACCATATATTTT. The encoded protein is CASSLAGYRGNTIYF.

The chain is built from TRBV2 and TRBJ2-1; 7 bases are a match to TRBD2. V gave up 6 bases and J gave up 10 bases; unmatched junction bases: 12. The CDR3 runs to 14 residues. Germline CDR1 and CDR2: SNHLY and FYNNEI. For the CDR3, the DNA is TGTGCCAGCAGACAGGACACGCCAGCGGGGGAGCAGTTCTTC. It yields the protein CASRQDTPAGEQFF.

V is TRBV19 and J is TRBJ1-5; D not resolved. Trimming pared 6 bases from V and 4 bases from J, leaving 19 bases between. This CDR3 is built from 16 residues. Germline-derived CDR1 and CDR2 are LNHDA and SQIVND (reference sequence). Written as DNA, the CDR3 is TGTGCCAGTAGCCCGATAGACACCTCTCGGAATCAGCCCCAGCATTTT. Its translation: CASSPIDTSRNQPQHF. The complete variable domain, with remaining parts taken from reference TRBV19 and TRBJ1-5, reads DGGITQSPKYLFRKEGQNVTLSCEQNLNHDAMYWYRQDPGQGLRLIYYSQIVNDFQKGDIAEGYSVSREKKESFPLTVTSAQKNPTAFYLCASSPIDTSRNQPQHFGDGTRLSIL.

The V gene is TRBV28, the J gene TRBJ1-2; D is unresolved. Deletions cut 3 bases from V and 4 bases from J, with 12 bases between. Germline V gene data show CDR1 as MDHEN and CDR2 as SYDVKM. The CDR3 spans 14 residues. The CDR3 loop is CASSFSGIAYGYTF. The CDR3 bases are TGTGCCAGCAGTTTCAGTGGCATAGCCTATGGCTACACCTTC.